This entry concerns a single T cell receptor (beta chain). Its specificity is unknown. Trimming took off 3 bases at V and 7 bases at J, with 11 bases between the two ends. The CDR3 has 13 residues. In germline, CDR1 is SGHDT, CDR2 YYEEEE. This specimen comes from a study of PD-1 blockade in classical Hodgkin lymphoma. About the research overall: The patients were dosed with nivolumab 3 mg/kg, infused intravenously every 2 weeks. Study-wide results and caveats: Researchers reported that CD4+ TCR diversity, though not CD8+, rose significantly by C4D1. In newly diagnosed patients, baseline TCR diversity was reportedly below that of healthy donors.

Every patient relapsed after autologous stem cell transplantation, and brentuximab vedotin exposure varied. The assay was immunoSEQ multiplex PCR, and TCRdb's table has in-frame clones only and misses some. The data show tens of thousands of clones, just over 90% seen once. The sample here was peripheral blood mononuclear cells (PBMCs), taken at baseline. This chain connects TRBV5-6 to TRBJ2-1; D unclear. This TCR was recovered from a human donor with classical Hodgkin lymphoma. This CDR3 reads CASSSSQNNEQFF. As DNA, the CDR3 is TGTGCCAGCAGCTCTTCCCAAAATAATGAGCAGTTCTTC.